Below are 8 T cell receptor beta chains sequenced from a single sample in a study of pediatric ulcerative colitis. The table came from immunoSEQ multiplex PCR; TCRdb's copy has only in-frame clones and leaves some out. The sample consists of approximately 30,000 clones, around 80% of them appearing once. Sequenced sample: blood. The receptors were sampled from a boy younger than 18 with severe ulcerative colitis.

The rearrangement links TRBV15 to TRBJ2-1, with a possible D match to TRBD1 (6 bases). Germline V CDR1 and CDR2: LNHNV, YYDKDF (reference sequence). The V gene lost 3 bases and the J gene lost 7 bases, with 19 bases spanning the gap. The CDR3 has 16 residues. The CDR3 loop is CATSRGAPRNNNEQFF. CDR3 sequence (DNA): TGTGCCACCAGCAGGGGGGCCCCCAGAAATAATAATGAGCAGTTCTTC. Full variable domain (rest looked up from reference TRBV15 and TRBJ2-1): DAMVIQNPRYQVTQFGKPVTLSCSQTLNHNVMYWYQQKSSQAPKLLFHYYDKDFNNEADTPDNFQSRRPNTSFCFLDIRSPGLGDTAMYLCATSRGAPRNNNEQFFGPGTRLTVL.

The CDR3 DNA is TGCGCCAGCAGCCCCTTACGGCAGACATTTGGCTACACCTTC. Protein: CASSPLRQTFGYTF. The chain couples TRBV4-3 to TRBJ1-2; the D is unclear. Trimming took 4 bases from V and 7 from J, leaving 16 bases between them. The CDR3 covers 14 residues. In germline, CDR1 is LGHNA, CDR2 YSLEER.

A word on this clone: Other DNA sequences in the sample encode the same CDR3. The genes are TRBV6-5 and TRBJ1-1; D not certain. Germline V gene lookup returns CDR1 MNHEY and CDR2 SVGAGI. This CDR3 region has 10 residues. CDR3 bases: TGTGCAAGCGGCCGCACTGAAGCTTTCTTT. Its protein product is CASGRTEAFF.

The V gene is TRBV27, the J gene TRBJ1-1, with D possibly matching TRBD1 (5 bases). Germline values: CDR1 MNHEY, CDR2 SMNVEV (reference sequence). Deletions cut 8 bases from V and 12 bases from J, with 16 bases between. This CDR3 spans 11 amino acids. The chain's CDR3 is CASGTAVVTFF. Here the CDR3 DNA reads TGTGCCAGCGGGACGGCCGTTGTGACTTTCTTT.

The chain combines TRBV9 with TRBJ2-1; D perhaps matches TRBD2 (6 bases). Germline CDR1 and CDR2: SGDLS and YYNGEE. The CDR3 loop spans 16 amino acids. The V gene lost 3 bases and the J gene lost 6 bases, with 19 bases spanning the gap. CDR3 bases: TGTGCCAGCAGCGCCGGGGGTGTCCGGGATTCCAATGAGCAGTTCTTC. Amino acid sequence: CASSAGGVRDSNEQFF.

This clone was recorded a few times. This rearrangement joins TRBV7-9 to TRBJ1-1; D is uncertain. V was trimmed by 5 bases and J by 1 base, leaving 5 bases between them. The CDR3 runs 12 residues. Germline CDR1 reads SEHNR; CDR2 reads FQNEAQ (reference sequence). The CDR3 sequence: CASSLENTEAFF. The CDR3 region has the DNA TGTGCCAGCAGCCTAGAGAACACTGAAGCTTTCTTT.

CDR3 coding DNA: TGTGCCAGCAGCTCAGTGGGATCAGATACGCAGTATTTT. Residues: CASSSVGSDTQYF. The rearrangement joins TRBV7-2 to TRBJ2-3; D call uncertain. The CDR3 is 13 amino acids. Trimming pared 4 bases from V and 4 bases from J, leaving 9 bases between. Germline-derived CDR1 and CDR2 are SGHTA and FQGNSA.

The sample holds a few counts of this clone. The chain employs TRBV30 and TRBJ1-1; no reliable D call. The CDR3 sequence is 12 residues long. Germline lookup yields CDR1 GTSNPN and CDR2 SVGIG (reference sequence). Deletions cut 3 bases from V and 2 bases from J, with 7 bases between. CDR3 sequence (DNA): TGTGCCTGGAGCCAACCAAACACTGAAGCTTTCTTT. Encoded protein: CAWSQPNTEAFF. Complete variable domain (other parts from reference TRBV30 and TRBJ1-1): SQTIHQWPATLVQPVGSPLSLECTVEGTSNPNLYWYRQAAGRGLQLLFYSVGIGQISSEVPQNLSASRPQDRQFILSSKKLLLSDSGFYLCAWSQPNTEAFFGQGTRLTVV.